This T cell receptor beta chain was identified during a study of blood T cell repertoires in COVID-19. Turning to the study itself: PBMCs, B-cell-depleted T cells, or T cells were the source of the cDNA or gDNA that made up the material.

In the original processing: By means of reference gene primer amplification, nucleated cell counts were estimated. Assay: immunoSEQ multiplex PCR; the TCRdb copy retains only in-frame clones and omits some. That table is the source of V, J and clone size, and D and trimming were worked out from the DNA. This sample has roughly 500,000 clones, with approximately 92% found just once. The Seattle patients, enrolled during active infection, were followed longitudinally. The CDR3 consists of 16 residues. The V gene's germline CDR1 is LNHNV and CDR2 YYDKDF (reference sequence). The V gene end was trimmed by 2 bases and the J gene end by 0 bases; junction bases not matched to a gene: 7.

Sequencing was performed on peripheral blood. This chain uses TRBV15 with TRBJ2-7; 7 bases are a match to TRBD1. The receptor was isolated from a man younger than 35 with COVID-19, enrolled during active disease. Here the CDR3 DNA reads TGTGCCACCAGCAGACCAGGGACAGCGAGCTCCTACGAGCAGTACTTC. Translation gives CATSRPGTASSYEQYF.